Following are 29 T cell receptor beta chains from one sample sequenced in a study of immune heterogeneity within non-small cell lung tumors. Amplifying TCR beta CDR3 involved multiplex PCR carried out with 32 V and 13 J primers. TCRdb re-derived calls from the multiplex PCR reads in MiXCR, one entry per CDR3 protein. The data contain roughly 20,000 distinct CDR3 sequences, less than 35% of them seen just once; the ten biggest clones take up around 4.4%. Bulk tumor genomic DNA, approximately 570 ng per sample, was the template. Several biopsies per primary tumor, spaced far apart, were taken during surgery. With untreated, newly diagnosed non-small cell lung cancer, the patients went on to undergo curative surgery. The sample was lung tumor tissue. These receptors all stem from a man aged 35 to 55 with non-small cell lung cancer.

V gene TRBV5-5 combines with J gene TRBJ2-3, with D maybe TRBD1 (5 bases). The CDR3 loop spans 13 amino acids. Germline-derived CDR1 and CDR2 are SGHKS and YYEKEE (reference sequence). Between the trimmed V and J ends, which lost 2 bases and 1 base, there was a span of 5 bases. The CDR3 sequence is CASSLQGTDTQYF. CDR3 coding DNA: TGTGCCAGCAGCTTACAGGGCACAGATACGCAGTATTTT.

This clonotype was observed a handful of times. V usage is TRBV19 and J usage is TRBJ2-1; no firm D call. The CDR3 sequence is 14 residues long. Trimming removed 3 bases at V and 7 bases at J, with 13 bases between. Germline CDR1 reads LNHDA; CDR2 reads SQIVND (reference sequence). As DNA, the CDR3 is TGTGCCAGTAGTATGTTGTCGGTTATAAATGAGCAGTTCTTC. Translating gives CASSMLSVINEQFF.

Ten or more counts support this clonotype. CDR3 residues: CSVEEGVRAGVYNEQFF. Written as DNA, the CDR3 is TGCAGCGTTGAAGAGGGGGTACGAGCGGGAGTGTACAATGAGCAGTTCTTC. This sequence joins TRBV29-1 and TRBJ2-1, with 8 bases fitting TRBD2. Looked up from germline, CDR1 is SQVTM and CDR2 is ANQGSEA. The CDR3 sequence is 17 residues long. Unmatched junction bases numbered 11, after V lost 0 bases and J lost 4 bases.

The V gene is TRBV5-1, the J gene TRBJ1-2; D may be TRBD1 (6 bases). The CDR3 is 15 amino acids. Germline values: CDR1 SGHRS, CDR2 YFSETQ. The germline V and J ends were trimmed by 1 base and 7 bases, with 17 bases remaining between them. The CDR3 sequence is CASSLSGQTGGGYTF. The CDR3 bases are TGCGCCAGCAGCTTGTCAGGACAGACTGGGGGTGGCTACACCTTC.

The sample holds a few counts of this clonotype. The genes are TRBV6-5 and TRBJ2-3, with a tentative D call TRBD1 (5 bases). Germline V CDR1 and CDR2: MNHEY, SVGAGI. The CDR3 loop spans 15 amino acids. The V gene lost 2 bases and the J gene lost 4 bases, with 13 bases spanning the gap. The CDR3 bases are TGTGCCAGCAGTTACAAGGGGTTTTTTGCAGATACGCAGTATTTT. This translates into CASSYKGFFADTQYF.

The chain joins TRBV28 to TRBJ1-6; 8 bases map to TRBD1. V lost 5 bases to trimming and J lost 8 bases; unmatched junction nucleotides: 8. Germline V CDR1 and CDR2: MDHEN, SYDVKM. The CDR3 has 15 amino acids. This CDR3 is CASSPIQGGYSPLHF. The CDR3 DNA sequence: TGTGCCAGCAGTCCGATACAGGGGGGTTATTCACCCCTCCACTTT.

As for this clonotype: A read error may account for a junction end that differs from germline. This rearrangement joins TRBV6-2 or TRBV6-3 to TRBJ2-2; the D gene is possibly TRBD2 (5 bases). Germline V gives CDR1 MNHEY, CDR2 SVGEGT. CDR3 size: 12 residues. The CDR3 nucleotides are TGTGCCAGCAGTGTCACTGCCGGGGAGCTGTATTTT. Translated, it gives CASSVTAGELYF.

This clonotype occurred a few times. The J gene is TRBJ2-5, the V gene TRBV4-2; 7 bases line up with TRBD2. CDR3 length: 16 amino acids. Germline CDR1 is LGHNA and CDR2 is YNFKEQ. Trimming took 0 bases from V and 5 from J; bases not matched to a gene: 9. CDR3 residues: CASSQEFASGGETQYF. CDR3 in DNA: TGTGCCAGCAGCCAAGAATTCGCTAGCGGTGGGGAGACCCAGTACTTC.

The gene calls are TRBV3-1 and TRBJ2-3; possibly TRBD2 for D (7 bases). V shed 5 bases and J shed 1 base, with 13 bases lying between them. Germline V gives CDR1 LGHDT, CDR2 YNNKEL (reference sequence). The CDR3 runs 15 residues. The CDR3 sequence is CASSGGEGGTDTQYF. Written as DNA, the CDR3 is TGTGCCAGCAGCGGGGGGGAGGGGGGCACAGATACGCAGTATTTT.

This sequence joins TRBV18 and TRBJ1-6; 7 bases map to TRBD1. The CDR3 totals 15 residues. V shed 3 bases and J 9 bases; nucleotides not matched to a gene: 8. CDR1 is KGHSH and CDR2 is LQKENI in the germline V gene. CDR3 DNA: TGTGCCAGCTCACCGCGACAGGGTCACGGTTCACCCCTCCACTTT. Amino acid sequence: CASSPRQGHGSPLHF. The full variable domain, its missing parts supplied by reference TRBV18 and TRBJ1-6, is NAGVMQNPRHLVRRRGQEARLRCSPMKGHSHVYWYRQLPEEGLKFMVYLQKENIIDESGMPKERFSAEFPKEGPSILRIQQVVRGDSAAYFCASSPRQGHGSPLHFGNGTRLTVT.

In its sample, this clonotype is medium-sized. The chain is built from TRBV11-3 and TRBJ2-2; tentative D call: TRBD2 (6 bases). CDR3 length: 13 residues. Trimming removed 5 bases at V and 6 bases at J, with 10 bases between. Per germline, CDR1 SGHNT and CDR2 YENEEA. The CDR3 bases are TGTGCCAGCAGCAGACTAGTTTCCGGGGAGCTGTTTTTT. Translation: CASSRLVSGELFF.

This sequence joins TRBV2 and TRBJ1-1; D is ambiguous. The CDR3 totals 14 residues. The V end lost 1 base, the J end lost 11 bases, and 17 bases lay between the germline ends. Germline V gene sequence: CDR1 SNHLY, CDR2 FYNNEI. CDR3 in amino acids: CASSEEKSGVGAFF. The CDR3 coding sequence is TGTGCCAGCAGTGAAGAGAAGAGTGGGGTCGGGGCTTTCTTT.

The sample holds one count of this clonotype. This chain joins TRBV7-8 and TRBJ2-1; TRBD2 aligns across 8 bases. The CDR3 has 15 residues. Germline lookup yields CDR1 SGHVS and CDR2 FQNEAQ. V lost 8 bases to trimming and J lost 12 bases; unmatched junction nucleotides: 18. Here the CDR3 DNA reads TGTGCCAGCTTAGCGTTTGGGGTGGGGCGGGAGGTGCAGTTCTTC. Translated: CASLAFGVGREVQFF.

The rearrangement links TRBV30 to TRBJ2-7; a weak D match, TRBD1 (6 bases). The germline V gene has CDR1 GTSNPN and CDR2 SVGIG (reference sequence). Trimming left V 0 bases short and J 2 bases short, with 14 bases between. The CDR3 contains 15 residues. This CDR3 reads CAWSVRDIGAYEQYF. CDR3 coding DNA: TGTGCCTGGAGTGTCCGGGACATTGGAGCCTACGAGCAGTACTTC.

Many counts were recorded for this clonotype. CDR3 in DNA: TGTGCCAGCAGTTCTCTCGGGACGGCGAACACTGAAGCTTTCTTT. Its translation: CASSSLGTANTEAFF. The J gene is TRBJ1-1, the V gene TRBV12-3 or TRBV12-4; perhaps TRBD1 as D (5 bases). Deletions cut 4 bases from V and 1 base from J, with 13 bases between. The CDR3 spans 15 residues.

As regards this clonotype: A much larger clone lies one base from this, so it may be a read error. The J gene is TRBJ1-2, the V gene TRBV2; D might be TRBD1 (5 bases). This CDR3 spans 13 amino acids. CDR1 is SNHLY, CDR2 FYNNEI, per germline. The V gene lost 11 bases and the J gene lost 6 bases, with 19 bases spanning the gap. CDR3 coding DNA: TGTGCCGGAGCCCCCGGGGCAGTGAATGGCTACACCTTC. Encoded protein: CAGAPGAVNGYTF.

On this clonotype: A much larger clone lies a single base off, so this may be a read error. As DNA, the CDR3 is TGTGCCAGCAGTTCAAGCCGGGACTCCATGCAGTACTTC. Its protein product is CASSSSRDSMQYF. This chain uses TRBV11-3 with TRBJ2-7; tentatively, D is TRBD2 (6 bases). The CDR3 is 13 residues long. Per the germline V gene, CDR1 is SGHNT and CDR2 is YENEEA. V lost 6 bases to trimming and J lost 9 bases, with 18 bases between them.

Regarding this clonotype: The junction differs from germline at one of its ends, possibly a read error. The chain carries TRBV7-2 and TRBJ1-5; D unclear. Germline CDR1 SGHTA, CDR2 FQGNSA. The CDR3 runs to 13 residues. CDR3 DNA: TGTGCCATCAGCTTAGCTATGAATCAGCCCCAGCTTTTT. It codes for CAISLAMNQPQLF.

The sample holds many counts of this clonotype. This chain uses TRBV6-1 with TRBJ1-4; D ambiguous. CDR3 length: 18 residues. V was trimmed by 2 bases and J by 3 bases, leaving 19 bases between them. CDR1 and CDR2 (germline): MNHNS, SASEGT. This CDR3 is CASSERRQVNGPNEKLFF. The CDR3 coding sequence is TGTGCCAGCAGTGAAAGGCGCCAGGTGAACGGGCCTAATGAAAAACTGTTTTTT.

This clonotype is labeled as medium-sized. The chain links TRBV20-1 to TRBJ1-1; 8 bases align to TRBD1. Looked up from germline, CDR1 is DFQATT and CDR2 is SNEGSKA (reference sequence). The CDR3 is 16 amino acids. Trimming removed 0 bases from V and 3 bases from J; junction bases left unmatched: 9. The CDR3 protein is CSARDGFRGRDTEAFF. The CDR3, as DNA: TGCAGTGCTAGAGATGGTTTCAGGGGGCGGGACACTGAAGCTTTCTTT.

This clonotype is termed medium-sized. The chain joins TRBV30 to TRBJ2-7; 7 nucleotides agree with TRBD1. The CDR3 has 15 amino acids. With V trimmed by 2 bases and J by 2 bases, 9 bases remained unmatched. Germline values: CDR1 GTSNPN, CDR2 SVGIG (reference sequence). CDR3 in DNA: TGTGCCTGGAGTCACCGGGACCAGGGGGCCTACGAGCAGTACTTC. This encodes CAWSHRDQGAYEQYF.

This clonotype was found many times. The genes are TRBV6-2 or TRBV6-3 and TRBJ2-7; D is unresolved. Trimming stripped 4 bases from V and 2 bases from J, with 3 bases between. The CDR3 spans 11 residues. Germline V lookup: CDR1 MNHEY, CDR2 SVGEGT. The CDR3 here is CASSFTYEQYF. CDR3 bases: TGTGCCAGCAGTTTCACCTACGAGCAGTACTTC.

In its sample, this clonotype was seen once. A much larger clone differs by one base, so this may be a read error. The chain employs TRBV12-3 or TRBV12-4 and TRBJ1-6, with 10 bases matching TRBD1. CDR3 size: 15 residues. J was trimmed by 4 bases and V by 5 bases; bases with no gene match: 2. Here the CDR3 reads CASSMGQGYNSPLHF. The CDR3 coding sequence is TGTGCCAGCAGTATGGGACAGGGGTATAATTCACCCCTCCACTTT.

A few counts support this clonotype. This rearrangement joins TRBV6-1 to TRBJ2-3; 7 nucleotides agree with TRBD1. The CDR3 loop spans 14 amino acids. The V and J ends lost 2 bases and 4 bases, in that order; junction bases with no gene match: 3. Germline loops: CDR1 MNHNS, CDR2 SASEGT. CDR3 region: CASSERDSADTQYF. The DNA of the CDR3 is TGTGCCAGCAGTGAAAGGGACAGCGCAGATACGCAGTATTTT.

This clonotype was detected a few times. This chain connects TRBV30 to TRBJ1-6; TRBD1 is a possible D gene (5 bases). Trimming took 3 bases from V and 0 from J, leaving 9 bases between them. The CDR3 runs 15 residues. Germline lookup yields CDR1 GTSNPN and CDR2 SVGIG (reference sequence). The CDR3 spells CAWSRTISYNSPLHF. CDR3 sequence (DNA): TGTGCCTGGAGCCGGACAATCTCCTATAATTCACCCCTCCACTTT.

This clonotype was seen ten or more times. The gene calls are TRBV20-1 and TRBJ2-1; 10 nucleotides line up with TRBD2. This CDR3 contains 14 residues. CDR1 DFQATT and CDR2 SNEGSKA come from the germline V gene (reference sequence). With V trimmed by 5 bases and J by 8 bases, 9 bases remained unmatched. The CDR3 reads CSAESGRVEYEQFF. CDR3 bases: TGCAGTGCTGAAAGCGGGAGGGTTGAGTATGAGCAGTTCTTC.

The chain is built from TRBV2 and TRBJ2-7, with D unclear. Deletions cut 4 bases from V and 1 base from J, with 5 bases between. Germline V gene lookup returns CDR1 SNHLY and CDR2 FYNNEI. The CDR3 runs 12 residues. The CDR3 is CASSVRSYEQYF. CDR3 nucleotides: TGTGCCAGCAGTGTGAGATCCTACGAGCAGTACTTC.

This clonotype was seen many times. V and J are TRBV11-3 and TRBJ2-3, with D perhaps matching TRBD1 (5 bases). V was cut by 4 bases and J by 3 bases, with 14 bases left in between. CDR3 length equals 15 residues. Germline-derived CDR1 and CDR2 are SGHNT and YENEEA. Here the CDR3 reads CASSSSGFGTDTQYF. CDR3 bases: TGTGCCAGCAGCTCATCAGGGTTTGGGACAGATACGCAGTATTTT.

There are many counts of this clonotype. CDR3 coding DNA: TGTGCCAGCAGCTCACAACAGGGGAAGATCACTGAAGCTTTCTTT. Protein sequence: CASSSQQGKITEAFF. The rearrangement links TRBV7-2 to TRBJ1-1; 7 bases fit TRBD1. CDR1 and CDR2 (germline): SGHTA, FQGNSA. CDR3 size: 15 residues. After removal of 4 bases from V and 4 bases from J, the junction contained 9 bases not matched to a gene.